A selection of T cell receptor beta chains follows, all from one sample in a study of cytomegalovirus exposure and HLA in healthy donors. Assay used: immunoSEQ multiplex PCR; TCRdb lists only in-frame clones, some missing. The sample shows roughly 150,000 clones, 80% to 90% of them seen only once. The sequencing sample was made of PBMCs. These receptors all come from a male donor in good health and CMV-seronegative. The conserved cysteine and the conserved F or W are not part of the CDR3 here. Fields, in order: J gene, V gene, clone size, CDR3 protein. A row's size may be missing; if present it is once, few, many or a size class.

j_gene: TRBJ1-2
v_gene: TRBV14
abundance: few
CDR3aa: ASSQGARDRGHGYT

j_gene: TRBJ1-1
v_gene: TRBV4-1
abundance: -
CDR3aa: ASSQDPGQGANTEAF

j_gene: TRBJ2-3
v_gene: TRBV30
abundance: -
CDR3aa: AWNSGELQY

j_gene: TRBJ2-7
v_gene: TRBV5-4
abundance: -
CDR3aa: ASNPGQGSYEQY

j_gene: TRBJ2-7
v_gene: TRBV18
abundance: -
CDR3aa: ASSPGQGHYYEQY

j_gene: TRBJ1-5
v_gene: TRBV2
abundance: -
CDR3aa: ASRRTGDRQPQH

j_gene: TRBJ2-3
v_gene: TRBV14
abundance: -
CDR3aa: ASSYRGTSTDTQY

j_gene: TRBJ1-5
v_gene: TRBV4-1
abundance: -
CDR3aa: ASSQDRRNQPQH

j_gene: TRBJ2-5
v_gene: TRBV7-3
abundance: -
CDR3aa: ASSLYGGRKQETQY

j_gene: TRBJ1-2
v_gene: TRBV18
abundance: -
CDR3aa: ASSRPDRRGYT

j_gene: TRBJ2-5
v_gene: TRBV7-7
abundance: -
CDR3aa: ASSQEADGRGETQY

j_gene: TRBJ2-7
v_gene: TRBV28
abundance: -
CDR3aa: ASSLAGVYEQY

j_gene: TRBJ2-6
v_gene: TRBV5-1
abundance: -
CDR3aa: ASSLLNPSAGANVLT

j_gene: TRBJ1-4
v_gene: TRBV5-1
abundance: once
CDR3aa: ASSLEASREKLF

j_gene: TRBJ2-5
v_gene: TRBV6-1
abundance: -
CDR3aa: ASSEGAGAGETQY

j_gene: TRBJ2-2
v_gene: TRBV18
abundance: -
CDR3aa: ASSPTSNRGGTGELF

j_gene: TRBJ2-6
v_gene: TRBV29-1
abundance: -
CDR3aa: SVEGGGTGANVLT

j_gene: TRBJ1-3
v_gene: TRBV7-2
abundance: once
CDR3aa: ASSAGVSGNTIY

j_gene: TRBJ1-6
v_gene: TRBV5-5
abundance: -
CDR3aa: ASSPGQGNSPLH

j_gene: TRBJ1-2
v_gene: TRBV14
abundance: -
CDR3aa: ASSQGTGGHGYT

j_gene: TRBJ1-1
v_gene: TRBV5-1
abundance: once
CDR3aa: ASSSRDSEAF

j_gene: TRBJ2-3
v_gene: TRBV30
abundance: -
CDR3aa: AWTPGTATDTQY

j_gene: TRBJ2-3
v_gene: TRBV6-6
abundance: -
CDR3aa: ASTRRGGWTDTQY

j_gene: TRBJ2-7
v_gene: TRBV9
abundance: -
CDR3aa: ASSAAGGPYEQY

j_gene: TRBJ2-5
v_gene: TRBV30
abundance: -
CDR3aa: AWSQLENGETQY

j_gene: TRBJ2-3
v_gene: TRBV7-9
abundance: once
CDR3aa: ASSPFPRGTDTQY

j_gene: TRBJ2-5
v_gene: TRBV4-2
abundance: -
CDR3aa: ASSPRLDGETQY

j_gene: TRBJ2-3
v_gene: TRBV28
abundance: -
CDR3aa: ASSWTSGRPDTQY

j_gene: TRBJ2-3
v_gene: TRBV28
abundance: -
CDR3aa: ASSLFRVPSGTDTQY

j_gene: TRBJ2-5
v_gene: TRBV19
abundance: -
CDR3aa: ASSINRGFGETQY

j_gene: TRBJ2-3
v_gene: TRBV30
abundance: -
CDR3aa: AWSYYLRPTDTQY

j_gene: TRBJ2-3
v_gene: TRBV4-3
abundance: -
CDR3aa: ASSHLTSGSTDTQY

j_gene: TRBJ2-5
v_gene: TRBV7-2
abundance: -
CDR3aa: ASSLTGGLQETQY

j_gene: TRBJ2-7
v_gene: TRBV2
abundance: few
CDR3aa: ASSGSRDHHLPYEQY

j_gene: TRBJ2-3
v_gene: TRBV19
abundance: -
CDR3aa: ASGHGGTDTQY

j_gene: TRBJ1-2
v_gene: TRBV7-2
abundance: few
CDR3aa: ASSLMAGGPRGYT

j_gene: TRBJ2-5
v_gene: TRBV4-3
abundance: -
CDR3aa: ASSQGQGKETQY

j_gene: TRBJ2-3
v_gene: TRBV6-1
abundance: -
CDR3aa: ASSPDPSTDTQY

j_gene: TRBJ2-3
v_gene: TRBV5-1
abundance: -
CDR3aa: ASSGTSFGTDTQY

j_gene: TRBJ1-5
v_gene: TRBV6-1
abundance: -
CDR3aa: ASDRIVSNQPQH

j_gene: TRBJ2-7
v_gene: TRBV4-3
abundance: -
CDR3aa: ASSQDSQTSYEQY

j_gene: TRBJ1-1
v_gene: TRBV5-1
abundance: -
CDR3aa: ASSLGGAWDTEAF

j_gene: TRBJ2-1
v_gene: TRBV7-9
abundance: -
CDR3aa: ASSLERLPSYNEQF

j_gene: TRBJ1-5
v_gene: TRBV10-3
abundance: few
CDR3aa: AISERQSNQPQH

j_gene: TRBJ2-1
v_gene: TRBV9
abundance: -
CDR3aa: ASSVDPRGGHNEQF